These 2 T cell receptor beta chains came from one sample sequenced in a study of OX40 agonist ivuxolimab in advanced cancers. Produced via immunoSEQ multiplex PCR; TCRdb's table is partial and in-frame only. The top ten clones hold roughly 18% of a sample with roughly 37,000 clones, 74% of them seen once. This specimen was CD4+ or CD8+ T cells sorted from blood, taken in a trial of the OX40 agonist ivuxolimab. The receptor source for this set is an adult with an advanced solid tumor such as melanoma, head and neck, liver or kidney cancer.

V gene TRBV5-1 combines with J gene TRBJ2-7; 8 nucleotides match TRBD2. The CDR3 has 15 residues. Germline V lookup: CDR1 SGHRS, CDR2 YFSETQ. V was pared by 4 bases and J by 1 base, with 7 bases of the junction left unmatched. The CDR3 loop reads CASSPTAGGSYEQYF. For the CDR3, the DNA is TGCGCCAGCAGCCCAACGGCGGGGGGATCCTACGAGCAGTACTTC.

The V call is TRBV27, the J call TRBJ1-1; D call uncertain. The ends were cut back, 1 base at V and 2 bases at J, with 8 bases in the middle. CDR3 length: 14 residues. Germline V gene sequence: CDR1 MNHEY, CDR2 SMNVEV (reference sequence). CDR3: CASSLWPLNTEAFF. The CDR3 DNA reads TGTGCCAGCAGTTTATGGCCGTTAAACACTGAAGCTTTCTTT.